This is a list of T cell receptor beta chains from one sample in a study of radiation and T cells in renal cell carcinoma. TCRdb keeps only in-frame clones here, not all; method: immunoSEQ multiplex PCR. Found here are some 7,400 clones, about 61% of them singletons; the top ten hold almost 40%. Sequences were derived from tumor tissue, sampled from a patient whose treatment was nephrectomy without radiotherapy. The receptors stem from a woman in her sixties or seventies with renal cell carcinoma. CDR3s include the opening cysteine and the closing phenylalanine or tryptophan. A D gene is named only where the DNA matches it firmly.

>TRBV5-1|TRBJ2-3|NA
CASSLAQVAWGTDTQYF
>TRBV9|TRBJ2-7|NA
CASSEALGDSYEQYF
>TRBV19|TRBJ1-5|TRBD1
CASRPGTGGNQPQHF
>TRBV5-6|TRBJ2-5|TRBD2
CASSPGTSGRQETQYF
>TRBV19|TRBJ2-7|TRBD1
CASSMTGGTYEQYF
>TRBV11-1|TRBJ2-5|NA
CASSPDQPQETQYF
>TRBV29-1|TRBJ1-2|TRBD1
CSVGQGDNYGYTF
>TRBV14|TRBJ1-4|NA
CASSQGLLKGGEKLFF
>TRBV25-1|TRBJ1-1|NA
CASRAERVGTEAFF
>TRBV27|TRBJ2-1|TRBD1
CASSLGTGDGEQFF
>TRBV7-9|TRBJ2-7|NA
CASSPSYSYEQYF
>TRBV7-2|TRBJ1-2|NA
CASSQSGTTYGYTF
>TRBV21-1|TRBJ1-6|NA
CASSGGIPGSPLHF
>TRBV7-8|TRBJ2-7|NA
CASSLDSQGTTYEQYF
>TRBV15|TRBJ1-5|NA
CATSRALGNQPQHF
>TRBV7-6|TRBJ1-6|NA
CASSPMGGVSDSPLHF
>TRBV6-5|TRBJ2-2|NA
CASSYSRRGSGELFF
>TRBV4-3|TRBJ2-3|TRBD2
CASSQERGGGFPDTQYF
>TRBV27|TRBJ2-7|NA
CASSTGDSSYEQYF
>TRBV6-5|TRBJ1-6|NA
CASRRDDSLSPLHF
>TRBV7-9|TRBJ2-2|NA
CASSPMGEGELFF
>TRBV2|TRBJ1-2|NA
CASSEVRGNYGYTF
>TRBV15|TRBJ1-4|NA
CATSREKRVEKLFF
>TRBV7-3|TRBJ2-6|NA
CASSLPTPSGANVLTF
>TRBV6-1|TRBJ1-2|NA
CASSSWDLIYGYTF
>TRBV6-6|TRBJ1-2|NA
CASQGQDYGYTF
>TRBV18|TRBJ2-6|TRBD1
CASSLSFPGGGNVLTF
>TRBV10-3|TRBJ1-3|NA
CAIRQAPSGRNTIYF
>TRBV10-3|TRBJ1-6|TRBD1
CATHPRDRGLSPLHF
>TRBV9|TRBJ1-1|NA
CASSVQSGLNTEAFF
>TRBV14|TRBJ1-2|NA
CASSQDHGFYYGYTF